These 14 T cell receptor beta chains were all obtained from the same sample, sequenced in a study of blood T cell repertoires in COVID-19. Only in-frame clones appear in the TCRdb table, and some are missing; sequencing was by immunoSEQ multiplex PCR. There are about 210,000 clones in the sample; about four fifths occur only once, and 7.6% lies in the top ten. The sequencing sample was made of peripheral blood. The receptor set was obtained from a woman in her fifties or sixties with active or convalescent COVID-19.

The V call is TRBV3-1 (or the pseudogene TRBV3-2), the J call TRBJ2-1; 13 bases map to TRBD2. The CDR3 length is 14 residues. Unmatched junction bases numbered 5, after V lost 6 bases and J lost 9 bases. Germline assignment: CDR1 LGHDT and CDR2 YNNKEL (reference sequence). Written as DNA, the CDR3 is TGTGCCAGCAGACTAGCGGGGGGGCCGGGTGAGCAGTTCTTC. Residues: CASRLAGGPGEQFF.

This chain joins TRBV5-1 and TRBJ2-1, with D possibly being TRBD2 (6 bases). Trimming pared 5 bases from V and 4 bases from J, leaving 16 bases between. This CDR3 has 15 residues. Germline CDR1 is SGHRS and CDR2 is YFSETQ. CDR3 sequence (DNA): TGCGCCAGCAGTCCTGACTTAGCGGTGTACAATGAGCAGTTCTTC. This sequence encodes CASSPDLAVYNEQFF. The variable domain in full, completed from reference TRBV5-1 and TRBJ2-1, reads KAGVTQTPRYLIKTRGQQVTLSCSPISGHRSVSWYQQTPGQGLQFLFEYFSETQRNKGNFPGRFSGRQFSNSRSEMNVSTLELGDSALYLCASSPDLAVYNEQFFGPGTRLTVL.

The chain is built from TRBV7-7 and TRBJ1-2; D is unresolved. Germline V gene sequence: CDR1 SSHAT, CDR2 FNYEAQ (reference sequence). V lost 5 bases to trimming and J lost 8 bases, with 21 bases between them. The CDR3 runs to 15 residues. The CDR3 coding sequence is TGTGCCAGCAGCAGCCCCCAGACCCGGACGGGGGGCTACACCTTC. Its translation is CASSSPQTRTGGYTF.

The CDR3 DNA follows: TGTGCCAGCAGCTTAATGGGCTTACCCGAGGGAATTCAGTACTTC. Translating it yields CASSLMGLPEGIQYF. The rearrangement joins TRBV11-2 to TRBJ2-4; perhaps TRBD2 as D (5 bases). The germline gives CDR1 SGHAT, CDR2 FQNNGV. This CDR3 contains 15 residues. The V and J ends lost 2 bases and 10 bases respectively, with 18 bases between them.

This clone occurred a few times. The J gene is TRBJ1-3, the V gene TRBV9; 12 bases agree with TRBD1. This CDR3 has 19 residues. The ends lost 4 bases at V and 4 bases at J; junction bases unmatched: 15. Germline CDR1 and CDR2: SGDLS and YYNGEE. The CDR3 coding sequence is TGTGCCAGCAGCCGACTAGCCTCGGGACAGGGGGCTCCCGGAAACACCATATATTTT. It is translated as CASSRLASGQGAPGNTIYF. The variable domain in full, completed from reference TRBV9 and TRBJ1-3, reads DSGVTQTPKHLITATGQRVTLRCSPRSGDLSVYWYQQSLDQGLQFLIQYYNGEERAKGNILERFSAQQFPDLHSELNLSSLELGDSALYFCASSRLASGQGAPGNTIYFGEGSWLTVV.

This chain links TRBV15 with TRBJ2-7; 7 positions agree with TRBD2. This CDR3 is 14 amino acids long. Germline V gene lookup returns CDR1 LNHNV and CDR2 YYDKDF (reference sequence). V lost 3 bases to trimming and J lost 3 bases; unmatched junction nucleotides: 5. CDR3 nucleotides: TGTGCCACCAGCAGGGCTAGCGGACTCTACGAGCAGTACTTC. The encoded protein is CATSRASGLYEQYF.

In DNA form, the CDR3 reads TGTGCCAGTTCCCACCTCCGGGACAGCGGCAATCAGCCCCAGCATTTT. It specifies CASSHLRDSGNQPQHF. The genes are TRBV19 and TRBJ1-5; 7 bases agree with TRBD1. This CDR3 has 16 amino acids. V dropped 8 bases and J dropped 2; count of bases not matched to a gene: 12. From germline, CDR1 is LNHDA and CDR2 SQIVND (reference sequence).

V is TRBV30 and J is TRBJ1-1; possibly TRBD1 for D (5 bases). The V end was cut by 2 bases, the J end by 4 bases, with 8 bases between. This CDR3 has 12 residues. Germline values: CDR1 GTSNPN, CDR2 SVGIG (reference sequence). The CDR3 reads CAWSSGPTEAFF. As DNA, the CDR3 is TGTGCCTGGAGTTCAGGGCCCACTGAAGCTTTCTTT. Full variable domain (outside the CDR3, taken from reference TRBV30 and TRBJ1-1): SQTIHQWPATLVQPVGSPLSLECTVEGTSNPNLYWYRQAAGRGLQLLFYSVGIGQISSEVPQNLSASRPQDRQFILSSKKLLLSDSGFYLCAWSSGPTEAFFGQGTRLTVV.

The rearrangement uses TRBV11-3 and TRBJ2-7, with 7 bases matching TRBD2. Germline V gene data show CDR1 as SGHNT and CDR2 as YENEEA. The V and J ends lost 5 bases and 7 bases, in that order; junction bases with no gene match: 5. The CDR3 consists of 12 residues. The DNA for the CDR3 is TGTGCCAGCAGCCCAGGACTAGGAGAGCAGTACTTC. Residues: CASSPGLGEQYF.

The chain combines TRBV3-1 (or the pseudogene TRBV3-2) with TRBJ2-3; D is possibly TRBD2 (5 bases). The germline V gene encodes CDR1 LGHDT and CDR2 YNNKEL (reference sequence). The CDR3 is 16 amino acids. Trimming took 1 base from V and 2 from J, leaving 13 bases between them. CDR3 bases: TGTGCCAGCAGCCAAGTGATAGCGACCTACACAGATACGCAGTATTTT. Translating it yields CASSQVIATYTDTQYF.

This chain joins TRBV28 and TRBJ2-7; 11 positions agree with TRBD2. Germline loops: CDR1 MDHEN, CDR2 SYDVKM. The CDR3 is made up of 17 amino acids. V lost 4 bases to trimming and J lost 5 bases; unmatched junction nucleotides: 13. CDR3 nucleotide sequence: TGTGCCAGCAGTTGGGGGAGACTAGCGGGGTATGGGCACGAGCAGTACTTC. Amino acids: CASSWGRLAGYGHEQYF.

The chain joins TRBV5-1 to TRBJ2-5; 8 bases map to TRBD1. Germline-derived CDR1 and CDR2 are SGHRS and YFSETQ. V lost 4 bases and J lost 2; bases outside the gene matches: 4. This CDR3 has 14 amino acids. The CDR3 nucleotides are TGCGCCAGCAGCGGAACAGGGGGGCAAGAGACCCAGTACTTC. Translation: CASSGTGGQETQYF.

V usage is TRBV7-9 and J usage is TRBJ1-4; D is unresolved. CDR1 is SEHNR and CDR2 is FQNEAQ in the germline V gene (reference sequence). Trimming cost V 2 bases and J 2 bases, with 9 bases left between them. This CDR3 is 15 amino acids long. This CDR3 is CASSLTSPTNEKLFF. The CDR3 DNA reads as TGTGCCAGCAGCTTAACAAGTCCGACTAATGAAAAACTGTTTTTT.

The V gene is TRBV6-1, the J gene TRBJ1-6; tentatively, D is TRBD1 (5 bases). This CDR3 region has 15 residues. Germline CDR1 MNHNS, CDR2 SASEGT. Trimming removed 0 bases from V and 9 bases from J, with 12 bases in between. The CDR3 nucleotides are TGTGCCAGCAGTGAAGCGCCGACAGAGGCTTCACCCCTCCACTTT. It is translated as CASSEAPTEASPLHF.